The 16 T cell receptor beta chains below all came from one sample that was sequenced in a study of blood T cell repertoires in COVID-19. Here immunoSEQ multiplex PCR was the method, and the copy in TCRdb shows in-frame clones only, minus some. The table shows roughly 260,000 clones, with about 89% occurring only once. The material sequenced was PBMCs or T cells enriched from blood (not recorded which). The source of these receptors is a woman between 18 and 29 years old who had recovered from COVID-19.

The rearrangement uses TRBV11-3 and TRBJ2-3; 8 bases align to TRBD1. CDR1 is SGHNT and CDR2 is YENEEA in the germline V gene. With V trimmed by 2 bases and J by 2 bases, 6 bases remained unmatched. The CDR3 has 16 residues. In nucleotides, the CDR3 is TGTGCCAGCAGCTTATCTGGACAGGGAATCACAGATACGCAGTATTTT. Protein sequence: CASSLSGQGITDTQYF.

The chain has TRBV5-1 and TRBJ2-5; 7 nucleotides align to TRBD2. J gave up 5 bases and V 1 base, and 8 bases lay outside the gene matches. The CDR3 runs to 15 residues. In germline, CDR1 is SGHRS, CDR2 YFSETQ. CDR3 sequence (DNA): TGCGCCAGCAGCTTGAACCCTAGCGGAGGGGAGACCCAGTACTTC. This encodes CASSLNPSGGETQYF. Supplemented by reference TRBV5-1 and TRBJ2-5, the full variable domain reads KAGVTQTPRYLIKTRGQQVTLSCSPISGHRSVSWYQQTPGQGLQFLFEYFSETQRNKGNFPGRFSGRQFSNSRSEMNVSTLELGDSALYLCASSLNPSGGETQYFGPGTRLLVL.

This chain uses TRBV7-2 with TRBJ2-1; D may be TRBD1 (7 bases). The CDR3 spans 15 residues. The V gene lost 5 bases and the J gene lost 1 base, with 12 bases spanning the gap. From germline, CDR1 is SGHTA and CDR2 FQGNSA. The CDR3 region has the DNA TGTGCCAGCAGCGGACCAGGGGGGTCCTACAATGAGCAGTTCTTC. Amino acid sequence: CASSGPGGSYNEQFF.

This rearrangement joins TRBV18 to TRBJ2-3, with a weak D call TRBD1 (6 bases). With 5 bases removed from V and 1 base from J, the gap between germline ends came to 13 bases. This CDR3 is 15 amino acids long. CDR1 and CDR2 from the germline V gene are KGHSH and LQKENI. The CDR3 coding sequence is TGTGCCAGCTCAGATACAGGGTCCGGCACAGATACGCAGTATTTT. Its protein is CASSDTGSGTDTQYF.

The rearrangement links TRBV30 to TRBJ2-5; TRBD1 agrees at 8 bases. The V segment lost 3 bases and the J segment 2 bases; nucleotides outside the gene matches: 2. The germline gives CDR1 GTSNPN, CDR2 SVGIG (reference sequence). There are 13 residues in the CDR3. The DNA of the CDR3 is TGTGCCTGGAGGAACAGGGGGCAAGAGACCCAGTACTTC. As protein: CAWRNRGQETQYF.

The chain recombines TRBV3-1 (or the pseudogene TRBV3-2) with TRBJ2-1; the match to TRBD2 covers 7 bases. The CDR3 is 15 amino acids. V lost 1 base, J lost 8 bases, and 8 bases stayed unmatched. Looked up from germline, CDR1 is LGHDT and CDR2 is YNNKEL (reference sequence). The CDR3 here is CASSQGAGRDYEQFF. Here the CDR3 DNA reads TGTGCCAGCAGCCAAGGTGCAGGGAGGGACTATGAGCAGTTCTTC.

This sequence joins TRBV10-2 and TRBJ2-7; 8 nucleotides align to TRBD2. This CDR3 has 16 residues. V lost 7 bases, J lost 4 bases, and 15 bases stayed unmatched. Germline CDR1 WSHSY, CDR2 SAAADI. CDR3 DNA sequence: TGCGCCAGCACACCCGGCGGGGGGACCCCAGTGTACGAGCAGTACTTC. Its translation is CASTPGGGTPVYEQYF.

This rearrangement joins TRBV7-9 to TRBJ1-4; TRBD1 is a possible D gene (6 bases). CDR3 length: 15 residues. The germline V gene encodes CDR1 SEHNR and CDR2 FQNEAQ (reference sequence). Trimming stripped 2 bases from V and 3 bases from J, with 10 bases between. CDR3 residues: CASSLQGPSNEKLFF. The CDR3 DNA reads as TGTGCCAGCAGCTTACAGGGGCCTTCTAATGAAAAACTGTTTTTT.

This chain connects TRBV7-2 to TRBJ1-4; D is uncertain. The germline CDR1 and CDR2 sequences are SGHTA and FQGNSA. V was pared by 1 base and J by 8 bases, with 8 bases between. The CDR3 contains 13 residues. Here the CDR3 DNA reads TGTGCCAGCAGCTTAGTAGGCGGAGAAAAACTGTTTTTT. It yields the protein CASSLVGGEKLFF.

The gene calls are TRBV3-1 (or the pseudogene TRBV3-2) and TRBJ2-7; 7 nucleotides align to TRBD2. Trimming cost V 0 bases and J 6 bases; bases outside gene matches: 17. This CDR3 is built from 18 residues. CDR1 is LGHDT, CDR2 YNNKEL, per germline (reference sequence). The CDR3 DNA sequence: TGTGCCAGCAGCCAAGATTGGATCCTTAGGGGAGGGCCCGGCGAGCAGTACTTC. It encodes CASSQDWILRGGPGEQYF.

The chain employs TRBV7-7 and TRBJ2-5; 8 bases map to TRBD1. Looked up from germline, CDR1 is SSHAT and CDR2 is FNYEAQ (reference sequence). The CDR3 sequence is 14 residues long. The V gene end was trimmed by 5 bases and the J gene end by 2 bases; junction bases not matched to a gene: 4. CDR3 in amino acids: CASSHGTGQETQYF. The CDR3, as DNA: TGTGCCAGCAGCCATGGGACAGGACAAGAGACCCAGTACTTC.

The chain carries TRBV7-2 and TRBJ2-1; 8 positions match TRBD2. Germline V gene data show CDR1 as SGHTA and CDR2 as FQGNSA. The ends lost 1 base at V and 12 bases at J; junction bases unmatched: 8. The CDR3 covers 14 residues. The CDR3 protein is CASSLDGTRRRQFF. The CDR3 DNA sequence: TGTGCCAGCAGCTTAGACGGGACTAGACGTAGGCAGTTCTTC.

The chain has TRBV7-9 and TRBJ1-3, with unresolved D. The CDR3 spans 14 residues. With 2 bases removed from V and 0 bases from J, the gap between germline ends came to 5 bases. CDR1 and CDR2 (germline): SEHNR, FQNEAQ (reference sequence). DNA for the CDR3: TGTGCCAGCAGCTTACACAGCTCTGGAAACACCATATATTTT. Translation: CASSLHSSGNTIYF.

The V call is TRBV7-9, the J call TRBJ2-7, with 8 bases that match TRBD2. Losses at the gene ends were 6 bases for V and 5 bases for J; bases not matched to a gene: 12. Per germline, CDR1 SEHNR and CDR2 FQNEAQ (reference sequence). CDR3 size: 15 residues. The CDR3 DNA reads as TGTGCCAGCAGTCGAACGGGGGGGCCACGCCACGAGCAGTACTTC. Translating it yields CASSRTGGPRHEQYF.

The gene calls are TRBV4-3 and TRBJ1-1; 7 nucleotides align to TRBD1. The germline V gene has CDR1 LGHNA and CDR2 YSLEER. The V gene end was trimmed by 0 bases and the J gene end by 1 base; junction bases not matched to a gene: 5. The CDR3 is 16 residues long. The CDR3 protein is CASSQDLGQTNTEAFF. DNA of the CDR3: TGCGCCAGCAGCCAAGATCTGGGACAGACGAACACTGAAGCTTTCTTT.

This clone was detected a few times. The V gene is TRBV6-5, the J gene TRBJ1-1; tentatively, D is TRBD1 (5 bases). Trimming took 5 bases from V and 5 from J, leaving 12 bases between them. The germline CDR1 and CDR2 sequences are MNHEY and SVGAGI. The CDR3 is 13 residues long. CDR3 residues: CASSLRDGTEAFF. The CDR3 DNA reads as TGTGCCAGCAGTCTCAGGGATGGTACTGAAGCTTTCTTT.